This T cell receptor beta chain was sequenced in a study of T cell changes during pregnancy in multiple sclerosis. The CDR3 has 14 amino acids. From germline, CDR1 is SEHNR and CDR2 FQNEAQ (reference sequence). Between the trimmed V and J ends, which lost 1 base and 4 bases, there was a span of 10 bases. Some clones are missing from TCRdb's copy, which holds only in-frame ones; the method was immunoSEQ multiplex PCR. The repertoire holds approximately 65,000 clones, roughly 96% seen once, with under 2.5% in the top ten. Sequenced here: CD8+ T cells from peripheral blood mononuclear cells, sampled after pregnancy. This sequence originates from a female donor with multiple sclerosis, enrolled in a pregnancy study. This chain connects TRBV7-9 to TRBJ1-1; no clear D. CDR3 coding DNA: TGTGCCAGCAGCTTAGTGCAGGCGCCCACTGAAGCTTTCTTT. Its translation is CASSLVQAPTEAFF.